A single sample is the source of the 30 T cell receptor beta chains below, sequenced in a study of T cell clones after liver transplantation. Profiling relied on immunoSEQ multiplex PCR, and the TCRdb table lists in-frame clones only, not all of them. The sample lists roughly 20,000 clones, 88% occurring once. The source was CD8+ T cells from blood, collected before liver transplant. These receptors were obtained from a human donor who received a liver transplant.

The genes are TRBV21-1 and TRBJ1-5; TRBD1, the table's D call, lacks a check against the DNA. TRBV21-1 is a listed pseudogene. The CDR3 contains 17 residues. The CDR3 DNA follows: TGTGCCAGCAGACAGCAAGTGCTACATTGGCATCATCAGCCCCAGCATTTT. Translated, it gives CASRQQVLHWHHQPQHF.

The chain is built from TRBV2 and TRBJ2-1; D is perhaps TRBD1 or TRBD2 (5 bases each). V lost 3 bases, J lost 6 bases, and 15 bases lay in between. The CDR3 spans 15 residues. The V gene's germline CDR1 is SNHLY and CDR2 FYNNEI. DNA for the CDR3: TGTGCCAGCAGTGAGGGGCGCTCCGGGACCAATGAGCAGTTCTTC. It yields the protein CASSEGRSGTNEQFF.

CDR3 nucleotide sequence: TGTGCCAGCAGGGGATGGGGTAGCAATCAGCCCCAGCATTTT. Protein sequence: CASRGWGSNQPQHF. The chain uses TRBV5-6 and TRBJ1-5; D not resolved. Deletions cut 5 bases from V and 0 bases from J, with 9 bases between. The CDR3 covers 14 residues. Per germline, CDR1 SGHDT and CDR2 YYEEEE. Variable domain in full (rest from reference TRBV5-6 and TRBJ1-5): DAGVTQSPTHLIKTRGQQVTLRCSPKSGHDTVSWYQQALGQGPQFIFQYYEEEERQRGNFPDRFSGHQFPNYSSELNVNALLLGDSALYLCASRGWGSNQPQHFGDGTRLSIL.

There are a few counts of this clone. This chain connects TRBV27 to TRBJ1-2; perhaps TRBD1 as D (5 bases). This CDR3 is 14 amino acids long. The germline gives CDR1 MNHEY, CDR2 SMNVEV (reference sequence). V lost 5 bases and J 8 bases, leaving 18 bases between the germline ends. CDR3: CASSPRGLETGYTF. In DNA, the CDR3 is TGTGCCAGCAGTCCCCGGGGACTGGAAACCGGCTACACCTTC.

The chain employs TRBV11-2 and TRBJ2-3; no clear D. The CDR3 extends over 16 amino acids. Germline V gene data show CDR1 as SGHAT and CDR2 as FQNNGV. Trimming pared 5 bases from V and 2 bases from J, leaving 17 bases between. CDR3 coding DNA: TGTGCCAGCAGCCCGCCGCCCCTACAACTCACAGATACGCAGTATTTT. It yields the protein CASSPPPLQLTDTQYF.

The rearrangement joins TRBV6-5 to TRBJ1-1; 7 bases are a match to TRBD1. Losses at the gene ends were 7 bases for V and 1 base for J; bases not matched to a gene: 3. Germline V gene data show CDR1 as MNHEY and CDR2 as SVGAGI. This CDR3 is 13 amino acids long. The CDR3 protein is CASTRQGNTEAFF. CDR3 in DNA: TGTGCCAGCACTCGACAGGGGAACACTGAAGCTTTCTTT.

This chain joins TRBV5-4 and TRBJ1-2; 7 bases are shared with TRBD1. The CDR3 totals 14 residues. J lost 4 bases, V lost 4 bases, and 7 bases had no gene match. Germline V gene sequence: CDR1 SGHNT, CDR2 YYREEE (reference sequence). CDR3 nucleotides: TGTGCCAGCAGCCAAGACAGGGCGACCTATGGCTACACCTTC. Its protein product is CASSQDRATYGYTF.

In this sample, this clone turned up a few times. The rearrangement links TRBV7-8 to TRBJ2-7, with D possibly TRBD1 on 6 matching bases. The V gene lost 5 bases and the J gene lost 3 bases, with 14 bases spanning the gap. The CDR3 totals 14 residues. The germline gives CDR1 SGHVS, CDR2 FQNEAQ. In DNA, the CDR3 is TGTGCCAGCAGCCCAAGGGGGAGCGTCTACGAGCAGTACTTC. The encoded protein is CASSPRGSVYEQYF. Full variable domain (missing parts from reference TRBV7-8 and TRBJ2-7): GAGVSQSPRYKVAKRGQDVALRCDPISGHVSLFWYQQALGQGPEFLTYFQNEAQLDKSGLPSDRFFAERPEGSVSTLKIQRTQQEDSAVYLCASSPRGSVYEQYFGPGTRLTVT.

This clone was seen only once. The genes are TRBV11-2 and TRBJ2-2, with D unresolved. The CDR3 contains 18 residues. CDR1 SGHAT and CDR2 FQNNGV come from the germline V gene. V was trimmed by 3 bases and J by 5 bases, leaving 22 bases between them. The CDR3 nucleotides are TGTGCCAGCAGCTTCTTCTGGGTGGATAGGAAGGGAACCGGGGAGCTGTTTTTT. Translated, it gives CASSFFWVDRKGTGELFF.

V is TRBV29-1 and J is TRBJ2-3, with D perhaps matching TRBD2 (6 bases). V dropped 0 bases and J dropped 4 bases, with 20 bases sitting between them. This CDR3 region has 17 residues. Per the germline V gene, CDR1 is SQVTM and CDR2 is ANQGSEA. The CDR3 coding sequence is TGCAGCGTTGAAGAGTTTGTAGGGACTTTGACCGCAGATACGCAGTATTTT. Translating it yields CSVEEFVGTLTADTQYF.

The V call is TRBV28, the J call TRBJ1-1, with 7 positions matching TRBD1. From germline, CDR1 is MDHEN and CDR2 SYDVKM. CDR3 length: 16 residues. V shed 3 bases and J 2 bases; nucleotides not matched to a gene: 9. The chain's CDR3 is CASSFKSGQSNTEAFF. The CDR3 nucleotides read TGTGCCAGCAGTTTCAAGTCGGGACAGAGCAACACTGAAGCTTTCTTT.

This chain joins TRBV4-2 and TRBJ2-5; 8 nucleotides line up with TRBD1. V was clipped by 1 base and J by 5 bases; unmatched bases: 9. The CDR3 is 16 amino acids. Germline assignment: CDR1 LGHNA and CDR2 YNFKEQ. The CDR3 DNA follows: TGTGCCAGCAGCCAAGCCCTTTTTACAGGGGGTGAGACCCAGTACTTC. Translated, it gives CASSQALFTGGETQYF.

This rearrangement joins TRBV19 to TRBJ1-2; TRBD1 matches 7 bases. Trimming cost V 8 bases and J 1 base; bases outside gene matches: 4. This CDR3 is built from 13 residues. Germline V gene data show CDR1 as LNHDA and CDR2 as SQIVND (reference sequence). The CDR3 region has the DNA TGTGCCAGTGGGGACAGTTATAACTATGGCTACACCTTC. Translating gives CASGDSYNYGYTF.

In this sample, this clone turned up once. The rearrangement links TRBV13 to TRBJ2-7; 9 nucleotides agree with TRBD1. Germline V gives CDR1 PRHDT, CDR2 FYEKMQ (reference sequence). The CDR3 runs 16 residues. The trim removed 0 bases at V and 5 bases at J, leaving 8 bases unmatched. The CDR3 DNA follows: TGTGCCAGCAGCTTAGGACCGGGACAGGGAAATAACGAGCAGTACTTC. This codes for CASSLGPGQGNNEQYF. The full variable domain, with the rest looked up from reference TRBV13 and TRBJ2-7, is AAGVIQSPRHLIKEKRETATLKCYPIPRHDTVYWYQQGPGQDPQFLISFYEKMQSDKGSIPDRFSAQQFSDYHSELNMSSLELGDSALYFCASSLGPGQGNNEQYFGPGTRLTVT.

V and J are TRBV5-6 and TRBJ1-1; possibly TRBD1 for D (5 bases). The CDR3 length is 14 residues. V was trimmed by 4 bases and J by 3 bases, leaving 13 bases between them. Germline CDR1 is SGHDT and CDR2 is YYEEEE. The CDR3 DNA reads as TGTGCCAGCAGCCCCTGGGGGGGTTACACTGAAGCTTTCTTT. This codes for CASSPWGGYTEAFF.

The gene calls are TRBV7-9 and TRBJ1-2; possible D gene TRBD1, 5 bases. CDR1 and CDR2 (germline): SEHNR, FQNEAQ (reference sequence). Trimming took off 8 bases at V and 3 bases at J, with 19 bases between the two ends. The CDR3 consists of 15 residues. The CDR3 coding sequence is TGTGCCAGCGAAGATAGTAGCGGGACGTACTATGGCTACACCTTC. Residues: CASEDSSGTYYGYTF.

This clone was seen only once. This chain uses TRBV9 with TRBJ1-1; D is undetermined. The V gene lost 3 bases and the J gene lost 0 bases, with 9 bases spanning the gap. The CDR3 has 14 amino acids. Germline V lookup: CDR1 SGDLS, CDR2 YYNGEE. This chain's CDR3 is CASSAYTLNTEAFF. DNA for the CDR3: TGTGCCAGCAGCGCCTATACACTGAACACTGAAGCTTTCTTT.

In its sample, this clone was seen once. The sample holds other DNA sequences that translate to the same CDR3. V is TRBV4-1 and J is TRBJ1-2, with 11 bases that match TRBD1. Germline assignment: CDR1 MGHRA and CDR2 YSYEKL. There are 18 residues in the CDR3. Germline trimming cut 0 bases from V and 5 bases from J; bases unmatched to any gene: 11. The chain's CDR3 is CASSQDPLAGTGGYGYTF. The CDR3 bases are TGCGCCAGCAGCCAAGATCCACTAGCCGGGACAGGGGGATATGGCTACACCTTC.

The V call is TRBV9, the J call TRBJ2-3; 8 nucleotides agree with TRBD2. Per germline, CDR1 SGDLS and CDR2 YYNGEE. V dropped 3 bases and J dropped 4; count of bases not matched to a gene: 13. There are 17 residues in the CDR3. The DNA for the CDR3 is TGTGCCAGCAGCGCCCAACCGGGAGGGCCTTATTCAGATACGCAGTATTTT. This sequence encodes CASSAQPGGPYSDTQYF.

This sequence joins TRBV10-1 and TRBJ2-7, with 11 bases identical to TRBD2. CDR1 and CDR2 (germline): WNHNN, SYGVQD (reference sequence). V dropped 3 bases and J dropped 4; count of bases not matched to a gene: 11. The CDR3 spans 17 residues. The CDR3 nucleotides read TGCGCCAGCAGTGAATTTATAGCGGGAGGGGTCGGATACGAGCAGTACTTC. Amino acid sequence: CASSEFIAGGVGYEQYF.

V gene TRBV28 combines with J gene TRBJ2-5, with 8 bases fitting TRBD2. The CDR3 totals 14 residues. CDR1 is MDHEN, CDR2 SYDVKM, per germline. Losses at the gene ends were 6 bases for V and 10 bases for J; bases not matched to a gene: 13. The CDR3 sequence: CASSGGGQLEDQYF. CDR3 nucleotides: TGTGCCAGCAGCGGCGGGGGGCAATTAGAAGACCAGTACTTC.

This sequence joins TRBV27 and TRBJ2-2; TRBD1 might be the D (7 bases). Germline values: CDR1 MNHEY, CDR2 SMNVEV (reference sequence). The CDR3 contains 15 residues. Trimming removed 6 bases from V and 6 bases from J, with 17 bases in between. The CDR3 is CASSHRQGGSGELFF. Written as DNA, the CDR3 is TGTGCCAGCAGCCATCGACAGGGAGGATCCGGGGAGCTGTTTTTT.

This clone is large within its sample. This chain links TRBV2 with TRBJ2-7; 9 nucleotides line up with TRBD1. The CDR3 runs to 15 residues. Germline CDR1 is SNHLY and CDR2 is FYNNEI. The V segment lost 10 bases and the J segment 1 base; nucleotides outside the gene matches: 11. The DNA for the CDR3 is TGTGCCATCTTGGACGGGACAGGGAGATCCTACGAGCAGTACTTC. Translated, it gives CAILDGTGRSYEQYF.

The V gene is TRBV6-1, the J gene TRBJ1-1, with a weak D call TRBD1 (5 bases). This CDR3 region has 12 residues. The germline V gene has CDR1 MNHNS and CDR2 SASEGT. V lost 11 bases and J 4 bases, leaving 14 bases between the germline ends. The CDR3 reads CAVNPGSTEAFF. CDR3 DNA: TGTGCCGTAAATCCAGGGAGCACTGAAGCTTTCTTT.

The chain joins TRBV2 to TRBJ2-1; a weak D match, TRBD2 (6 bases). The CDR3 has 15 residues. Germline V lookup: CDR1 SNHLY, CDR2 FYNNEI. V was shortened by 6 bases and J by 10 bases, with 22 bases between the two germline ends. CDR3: CASSNPTSPQWEQFF. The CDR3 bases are TGTGCCAGCAGCAATCCAACTAGCCCACAATGGGAGCAGTTCTTC. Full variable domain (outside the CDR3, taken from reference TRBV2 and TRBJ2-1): EPEVTQTPSHQVTQMGQEVILRCVPISNHLYFYWYRQILGQKVEFLVSFYNNEISEKSEIFDDQFSVERPDGSNFTLKIRSTKLEDSAMYFCASSNPTSPQWEQFFGPGTRLTVL.

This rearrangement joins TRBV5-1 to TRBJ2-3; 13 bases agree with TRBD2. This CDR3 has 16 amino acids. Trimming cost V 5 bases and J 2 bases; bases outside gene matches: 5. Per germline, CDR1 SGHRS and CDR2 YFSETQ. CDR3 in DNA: TGCGCCAGCAGTTCACTAGCGGGAGGGATCACAGATACGCAGTATTTT. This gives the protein CASSSLAGGITDTQYF.

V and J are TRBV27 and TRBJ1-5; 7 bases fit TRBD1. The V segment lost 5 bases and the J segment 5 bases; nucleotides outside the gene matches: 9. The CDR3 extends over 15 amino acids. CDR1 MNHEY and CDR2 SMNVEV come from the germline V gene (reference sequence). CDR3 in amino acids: CASSPLTGSDQPQHF. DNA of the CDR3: TGTGCCAGCAGTCCGCTGACAGGGTCAGATCAGCCCCAGCATTTT.

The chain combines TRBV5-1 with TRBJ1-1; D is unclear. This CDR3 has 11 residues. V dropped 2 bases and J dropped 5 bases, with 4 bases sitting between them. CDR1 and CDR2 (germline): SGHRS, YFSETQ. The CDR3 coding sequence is TGCGCCAGCAGCTTTGGGACTGAAGCTTTCTTT. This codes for CASSFGTEAFF.

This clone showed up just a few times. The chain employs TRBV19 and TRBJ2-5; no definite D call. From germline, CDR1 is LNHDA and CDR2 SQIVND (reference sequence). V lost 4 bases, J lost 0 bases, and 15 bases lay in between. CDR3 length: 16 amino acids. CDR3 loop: CASSNLGQEDQETQYF. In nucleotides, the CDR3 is TGTGCCAGTAGTAATCTAGGTCAGGAAGACCAAGAGACCCAGTACTTC.

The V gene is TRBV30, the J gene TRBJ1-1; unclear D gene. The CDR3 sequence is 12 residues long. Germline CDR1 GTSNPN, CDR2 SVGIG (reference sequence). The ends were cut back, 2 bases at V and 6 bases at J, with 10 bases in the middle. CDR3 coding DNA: TGTGCCTGGAGTTGGAGCACCGCTGAAGCTTTCTTT. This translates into CAWSWSTAEAFF.